This record covers a single T cell receptor (beta chain). The data derive from a study of T cell responses to AZD1222 COVID-19 vaccine. Sequencing was performed with immunoSEQ multiplex PCR; in TCRdb, only in-frame clones are kept and a portion is missing. Among 85,000 or so clones listed, more than 80% were seen once. CDR3 size: 14 residues. Per germline, CDR1 MNHEY and CDR2 SVGAGI. Trimming took off 3 bases at V and 4 bases at J, with 12 bases between the two ends. The chain uses TRBV6-5 and TRBJ1-1; D possibly corresponds to TRBD1 (5 bases). The source is an adult in good health. The starting material was peripheral blood, obtained on day 0 of AZD1222 vaccination. CDR3 nucleotides: TGTGCCAGCAGTTATACGGGGGAGGGCACTGAAGCTTTCTTT. Translated: CASSYTGEGTEAFF.